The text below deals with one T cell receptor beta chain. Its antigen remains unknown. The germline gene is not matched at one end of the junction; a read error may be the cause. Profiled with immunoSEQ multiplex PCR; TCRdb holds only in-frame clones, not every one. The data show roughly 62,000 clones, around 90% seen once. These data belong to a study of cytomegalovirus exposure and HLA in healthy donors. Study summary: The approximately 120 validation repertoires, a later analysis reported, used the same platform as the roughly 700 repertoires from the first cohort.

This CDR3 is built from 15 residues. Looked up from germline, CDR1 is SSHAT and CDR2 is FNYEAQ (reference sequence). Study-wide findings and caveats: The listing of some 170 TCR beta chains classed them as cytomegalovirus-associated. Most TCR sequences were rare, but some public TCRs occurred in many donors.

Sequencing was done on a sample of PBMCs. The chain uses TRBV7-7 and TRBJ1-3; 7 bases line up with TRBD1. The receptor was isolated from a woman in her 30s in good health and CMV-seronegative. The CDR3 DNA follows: TGTGCTAGCAGCCCAGGGGGGACCTCTGGAAACACCATATATTTT. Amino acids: CASSPGGTSGNTIYF.